These 19 T cell receptor beta chains were all obtained from the same sample, sequenced in a study of T cell changes during pregnancy in multiple sclerosis. Profiled with immunoSEQ multiplex PCR; TCRdb holds only in-frame clones, not every one. In the table there are approximately 30,000 clones, 90% of which are singletons. The specimen was CD8+ T cells from peripheral blood mononuclear cells, collected in the first trimester of pregnancy. Receptors originate from a female donor with multiple sclerosis, enrolled in a pregnancy study.

V gene TRBV7-6 combines with J gene TRBJ2-7, with a possible D match to TRBD1 (6 bases). Germline V CDR1 and CDR2: SGHVS, FNYEAQ. The CDR3 is 12 residues long. Trimming removed 6 bases at V and 7 bases at J, with 13 bases between. The CDR3, as DNA: TGTGCCAGCAGTGGGGACAAAAATGAGCAGTACTTC. It is translated as CASSGDKNEQYF.

J is TRBJ2-1 and V is TRBV7-8, with 14 bases that match TRBD2. Germline CDR1 is SGHVS and CDR2 is FQNEAQ. J gave up 7 bases and V 2 bases, and 13 bases lay outside the gene matches. The CDR3 totals 19 residues. CDR3 in amino acids: CASSLNEPGLAGDGNEQFF. CDR3 nucleotide sequence: TGTGCCAGCAGCTTAAACGAACCGGGACTAGCGGGAGATGGAAATGAGCAGTTCTTC.

This chain uses TRBV19 with TRBJ2-5; TRBD2 might be the D (7 bases). From germline, CDR1 is LNHDA and CDR2 SQIVND (reference sequence). Trimming removed 3 bases at V and 4 bases at J, with 21 bases between. The CDR3 runs 17 residues. The DNA of the CDR3 is TGTGCCAGTAGTATTTCGCCGGTGGGAGGGGGACTAGAGACCCAGTACTTC. Encoded protein: CASSISPVGGGLETQYF.

This rearrangement joins TRBV19 to TRBJ1-1; a weak D match, TRBD1 (6 bases). The V gene's germline CDR1 is LNHDA and CDR2 SQIVND (reference sequence). V was pared by 5 bases and J by 5 bases, with 15 bases between. The CDR3 is made up of 14 amino acids. The chain's CDR3 is CASSPGTPLTEAFF. The CDR3 DNA follows: TGTGCCAGTAGTCCCGGGACACCTTTGACTGAAGCTTTCTTT.

The rearrangement uses TRBV6-7 and TRBJ2-5, with 16 bases matching TRBD2. TRBV6-7 is labeled an ORF, and its function is uncertain. J gave up 9 bases and V 6 bases, and 16 bases lay outside the gene matches. This CDR3 region has 18 residues. The CDR3 region is CASRGLGTSGRGVAAQYF. Here the CDR3 DNA reads TGTGCCAGCAGAGGACTCGGGACTAGCGGGAGGGGCGTGGCGGCCCAGTACTTC.

The chain joins TRBV2 to TRBJ2-5, with D unresolved. V was trimmed by 4 bases and J by 5 bases, leaving 5 bases between them. Germline CDR1 SNHLY, CDR2 FYNNEI. There are 11 residues in the CDR3. The CDR3 loop reads CASSAPETQYF. The CDR3 DNA is TGTGCCAGCAGTGCTCCGGAGACCCAGTACTTC.

In regard to this clone: A read error may account for a junction end that differs from germline. V gene TRBV7-7 combines with J gene TRBJ2-4; a possible D gene is TRBD2 (5 bases). The CDR3 is 19 residues long. Per the germline V gene, CDR1 is SSHAT and CDR2 is FNYEAQ (reference sequence). CDR3 coding DNA: TGTGCTAGCAGCCCACAAATCGGGGTCGTGAGGGTTGCCAAAAACATTCAGTACTTC. Translation: CASSPQIGVVRVAKNIQYF.

The CDR3 loop is CASSRTTGGYTF. The CDR3 coding sequence is TGTGCCAGCAGCCGGACAACTGGTGGCTACACCTTC. This chain connects TRBV28 to TRBJ1-2; tentative D call: TRBD1 (5 bases). Germline-derived CDR1 and CDR2 are MDHEN and SYDVKM. The length of the CDR3 is 12 residues. The ends were cut back, 6 bases at V and 7 bases at J, with 12 bases in the middle.

This sequence joins TRBV2 and TRBJ1-4, with TRBD1 identical over 9 bases. V was pared by 7 bases and J by 1 base, with 10 bases of the junction left unmatched. The V gene's germline CDR1 is SNHLY and CDR2 FYNNEI. CDR3 size: 17 residues. CDR3 sequence reads: CASNGQGITQTNEKLFF. In DNA, the CDR3 is TGTGCCAGCAATGGACAGGGGATTACTCAAACTAATGAAAAACTGTTTTTT.

This chain joins TRBV4-1 and TRBJ2-1; no firm D call. The V end was cut by 1 base, the J end by 2 bases, with 12 bases between. Looked up from germline, CDR1 is MGHRA and CDR2 is YSYEKL. This CDR3 comprises 16 residues. CDR3 bases: TGCGCCAGCAGCCAAGGTTGGTTATCTACCTACAATGAGCAGTTCTTC. It is translated as CASSQGWLSTYNEQFF.

The rearrangement joins TRBV7-9 to TRBJ2-7; 15 positions agree with TRBD2. With 6 bases clipped from V and 7 bases from J, the junction kept 4 bases outside the gene matches. Germline values: CDR1 SEHNR, CDR2 FQNEAQ (reference sequence). The CDR3 spans 14 residues. CDR3 protein: CASRDGLAGGEQYF. CDR3 coding DNA: TGTGCCAGCAGGGACGGACTAGCGGGAGGGGAGCAGTACTTC. The entire variable domain, with the rest obtained from reference TRBV7-9 and TRBJ2-7, is as follows: DTGVSQNPRHKITKRGQNVTFRCDPISEHNRLYWYRQTLGQGPEFLTYFQNEAQLEKSRLLSDRFSAERPKGSFSTLEIQRTEQGDSAMYLCASRDGLAGGEQYFGPGTRLTVT.

This rearrangement joins TRBV4-1 to TRBJ2-1; TRBD2 agrees at 10 bases. The CDR3 consists of 19 residues. Trimming at V came to 1 base and at J to 1 base, leaving 10 bases not matched to a gene. Germline CDR1 reads MGHRA; CDR2 reads YSYEKL. The CDR3 bases are TGCGCCAGCAGCCAAGGGGGGCTAGCGGGAGTTGGATCCTACAATGAGCAGTTCTTC. Protein sequence: CASSQGGLAGVGSYNEQFF.

The chain is built from TRBV28 and TRBJ2-7, with D hard to call. The V and J ends lost 6 bases and 3 bases respectively, with 15 bases between them. Germline CDR1 MDHEN, CDR2 SYDVKM. There are 14 residues in the CDR3. The CDR3 is CASRPIPGIYEQYF. CDR3 in DNA: TGTGCCAGCAGGCCCATACCGGGTATCTACGAGCAGTACTTC.

The V and J genes are TRBV6-6 and TRBJ1-3, with a weak D call TRBD1 (6 bases). The V and J ends lost 6 bases and 1 base respectively, with 16 bases between them. Germline-derived CDR1 and CDR2 are MNHNY and SVGAGI (reference sequence). The CDR3 covers 16 residues. The DNA for the CDR3 is TGTGCCAGCAGAGACAGGAGTAAAGAGTCTGGAAACACCATATATTTT. The encoded protein is CASRDRSKESGNTIYF.

The chain couples TRBV27 to TRBJ2-7; possibly TRBD2 for D (6 bases). Germline V CDR1 and CDR2: MNHEY, SMNVEV (reference sequence). CDR3 length equals 14 residues. The V and J ends lost 3 bases and 2 bases respectively, with 11 bases between them. The CDR3 DNA follows: TGTGCCAGCAGTTTGGGACTGGGTCCCTACGAGCAGTACTTC. Translation gives CASSLGLGPYEQYF.

This clone was seen just once. This chain connects TRBV2 to TRBJ2-1; TRBD2 matches at 14 bases. J gave up 10 bases and V 8 bases, and 4 bases lay outside the gene matches. The CDR3 spans 13 residues. In germline, CDR1 is SNHLY, CDR2 FYNNEI. CDR3 region: CASGGLAGVEQFF. In DNA form, the CDR3 reads TGTGCCAGCGGGGGACTAGCGGGAGTAGAGCAGTTCTTC.

This clone was found once. This rearrangement joins TRBV5-4 to TRBJ2-1; D may be TRBD2 (6 bases). V lost 2 bases, J lost 4 bases, and 10 bases lay in between. The germline V gene encodes CDR1 SGHNT and CDR2 YYREEE (reference sequence). This CDR3 contains 14 residues. CDR3 DNA: TGTGCCAGCAGCTTAGGCGGGGAATACAATGAGCAGTTCTTC. It yields the protein CASSLGGEYNEQFF.

The chain joins TRBV29-1 to TRBJ2-7, with D unclear. V was trimmed by 3 bases and J by 1 base, leaving 7 bases between them. CDR3 length: 12 residues. Germline loops: CDR1 SQVTM, CDR2 ANQGSEA. This CDR3 reads CSVEGSSYEQYF. CDR3 DNA sequence: TGCAGCGTTGAGGGCAGTTCCTACGAGCAGTACTTC.

The chain joins TRBV9 to TRBJ2-6, with 7 nucleotides matching TRBD1. Germline trimming cut 4 bases from V and 1 base from J; bases unmatched to any gene: 23. From germline, CDR1 is SGDLS and CDR2 YYNGEE. The CDR3 is made up of 22 amino acids. The CDR3 protein is CASSPRDRTGFLKPSGANVLTF. CDR3 coding DNA: TGTGCCAGCAGCCCTCGCGACCGGACAGGTTTTTTAAAACCGTCTGGGGCCAACGTCCTGACTTTC.